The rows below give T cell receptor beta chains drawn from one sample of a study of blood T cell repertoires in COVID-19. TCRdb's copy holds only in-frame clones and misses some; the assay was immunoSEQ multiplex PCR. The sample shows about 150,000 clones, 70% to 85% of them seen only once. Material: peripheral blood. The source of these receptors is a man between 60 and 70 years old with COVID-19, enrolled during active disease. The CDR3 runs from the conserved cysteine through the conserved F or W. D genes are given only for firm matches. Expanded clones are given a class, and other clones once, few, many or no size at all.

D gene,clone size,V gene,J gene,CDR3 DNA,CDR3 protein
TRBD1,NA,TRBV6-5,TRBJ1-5,TGTGCCAGCAGTCGCCAGGGGGTTGGGCAGCCCCAGCATTTT,CASSRQGVGQPQHF
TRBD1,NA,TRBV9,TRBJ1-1,TGTGCCAGCAGCGTCGACAGGGGGCTCACTGAAGCTTTCTTT,CASSVDRGLTEAFF
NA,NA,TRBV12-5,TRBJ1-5,TGTGCTAGTGCTCAGACCCCAACAGGGACCTATAGCAATCAGCCCCAGCATTTT,CASAQTPTGTYSNQPQHF
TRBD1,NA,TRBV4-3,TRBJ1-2,TGCGCCAGCAGCCCGGACAGGGGCTGGCCTAACTATGGCTACACCTTC,CASSPDRGWPNYGYTF
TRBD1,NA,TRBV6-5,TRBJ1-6,TGTGCCAGCCCGGCCACAGGGGGCAATTCACCCCTCCACTTT,CASPATGGNSPLHF
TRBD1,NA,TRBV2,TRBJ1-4,TGTGCCAGCACGAGACAGGGGGCGACTAATGAAAAACTGTTTTTT,CASTRQGATNEKLFF
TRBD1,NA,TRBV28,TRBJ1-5,TGTGCCAGCAGTCCGGACAGGGGGCTACCCTTTCAGCCCCAGCATTTT,CASSPDRGLPFQPQHF
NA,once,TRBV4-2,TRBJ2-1,TGTGCCAGCAGCCAAGATGGGAGGTACAATGAGCAGTTCTTC,CASSQDGRYNEQFF
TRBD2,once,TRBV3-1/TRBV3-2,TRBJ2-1,TGTGCCAGCAGCCGAGGGACTAGCGGGAGATTTGAGCAGTTCTTC,CASSRGTSGRFEQFF
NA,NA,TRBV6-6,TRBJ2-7,TGTGCCAGCAGGGGGGGTGGAAGGTCCTACGAGCAGTACTTC,CASRGGGRSYEQYF
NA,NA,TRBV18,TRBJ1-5,TGTGCCAGCTCACCCGGACTGGGCAATCAGCCCCAGCATTTT,CASSPGLGNQPQHF
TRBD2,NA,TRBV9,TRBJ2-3,TGTGCCAGCACCACATGGGGAGGGAGCACAGATACGCAGTATTTT,CASTTWGGSTDTQYF
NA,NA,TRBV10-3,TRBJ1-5,TGTGCCATCAGTGAGTACCTGGAACAGAGCAATCAGCCCCAGCATTTT,CAISEYLEQSNQPQHF
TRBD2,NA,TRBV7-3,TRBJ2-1,TGTGCCAGCAGCTTAATGGCGGGAGTGGGCAATGAGCAGTTCTTC,CASSLMAGVGNEQFF
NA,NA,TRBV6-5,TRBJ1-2,TGTGCCAGCAGTTACTCGAGCCCTCAGACTAGTGGTGGCTACACCTTC,CASSYSSPQTSGGYTF
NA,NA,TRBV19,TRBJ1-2,TGTGCCAGTAACCCATCTACGGGGACTAACTATGGCTACACCTTC,CASNPSTGTNYGYTF
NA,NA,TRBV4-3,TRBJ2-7,TGCGCCAGCAGCCAAGGAGCCGAGCAGTACTTC,CASSQGAEQYF
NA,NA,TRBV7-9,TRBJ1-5,TGTGCCAGCAGCTTAGACGCGGGGGCCCAGCCCCAGCATTTT,CASSLDAGAQPQHF
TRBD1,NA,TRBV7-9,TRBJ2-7,TGTGCTTCAGGGACAGGTACCTACGAGCAGTACTTC,CASGTGTYEQYF
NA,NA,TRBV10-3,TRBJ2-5,TGTGCCACCGCCTTTGGAGGGAGTCAAGAGACCCAGTACTTC,CATAFGGSQETQYF
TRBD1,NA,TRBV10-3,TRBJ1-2,TGTGCCATCAGTGACTGGGACAGGGTATCTAACTATGGCTACACCTTC,CAISDWDRVSNYGYTF
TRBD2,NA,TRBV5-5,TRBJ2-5,TGTGCCAGCAGCCCGGGACTAGCGGGAGACCGAGAGACCCAGTACTTC,CASSPGLAGDRETQYF
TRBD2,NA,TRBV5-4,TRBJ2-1,TGTGCCAGCAGCTCCGGACTAGCGGGGACAATGGGATCCAATGAGCAGTTCTTC,CASSSGLAGTMGSNEQFF
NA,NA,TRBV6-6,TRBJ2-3,TGTGCCAGCAGCACAACCACAGATACGCAGTATTTT,CASSTTTDTQYF
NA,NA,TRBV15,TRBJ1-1,TGTGCCACCAGTGCGTCGACAGGAATCACTGAAGCTTTCTTT,CATSASTGITEAFF
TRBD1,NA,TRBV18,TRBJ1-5,TGTGCCAGCTCACCACCGGGAGCCAGACAGGGTTGGCCGCCCCAGCATTTT,CASSPPGARQGWPPQHF
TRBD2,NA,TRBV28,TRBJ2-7,TGTGCCAGCAGTTTGGCAGCGGGAGAAGGACGCGAGCAGTACTTC,CASSLAAGEGREQYF
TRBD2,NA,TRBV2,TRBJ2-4,TGTGCCAGCAGGGCACTAGCGGTCCGGGGGAACATTCAGTACTTC,CASRALAVRGNIQYF
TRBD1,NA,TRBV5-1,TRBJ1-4,TGCGCCAGCAGAGCAGGGGGCTATAATGAAAAACTGTTTTTT,CASRAGGYNEKLFF
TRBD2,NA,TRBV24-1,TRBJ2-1,TGTGCCACCAGTGACACCACTAGCGGGAGGGCCTATGAGCAGTTCTTC,CATSDTTSGRAYEQFF
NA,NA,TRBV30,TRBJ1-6,TGTGCCTGGACCCCTAAGAGGGGGTATGATTCACCCCTCCACTTT,CAWTPKRGYDSPLHF
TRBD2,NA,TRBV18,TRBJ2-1,TGTGCCAGCTCACCTCTGAACCCCGTCACTAGCGGGGTAAGCTCCTACAATGAGCAGTTCTTC,CASSPLNPVTSGVSSYNEQFF
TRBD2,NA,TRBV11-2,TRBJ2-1,TGTGCCAGCAGCCTTTACCGGGGGGCCTACAATGAGCAGTTCTTC,CASSLYRGAYNEQFF
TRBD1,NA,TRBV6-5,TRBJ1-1,TGTGCCAGCAGTTACGCAGGGGGGCGCACTGAAGCTTTCTTT,CASSYAGGRTEAFF
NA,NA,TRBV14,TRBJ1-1,TGTGCCAGCAGCCAAGAAGAGGGGGAGAACACTGAAGCTTTCTTT,CASSQEEGENTEAFF
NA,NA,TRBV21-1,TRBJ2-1,TGTGCCAGCAGCAATCGGGAGGGCCCTATTGATGAGCAGTTCTTC,CASSNREGPIDEQFF
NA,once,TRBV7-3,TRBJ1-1,TGTGCCAGCAGCTTAGCAGGGGTCCCACACTCTGAAGCTTTCTTT,CASSLAGVPHSEAFF
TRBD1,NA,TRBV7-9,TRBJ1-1,TGTGCCAGCAGCGTGGTCAGAACCGGGACAGGGATGAACACTGAAGCTTTCTTT,CASSVVRTGTGMNTEAFF
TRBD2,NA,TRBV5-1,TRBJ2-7,TGCGCCAGCAGCTCTAGCGGGGGTTCTTACGAGCAGTACTTC,CASSSSGGSYEQYF
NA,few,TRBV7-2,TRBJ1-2,TGTGCCAGCAGCTCTTTTGATGGCTACACCTTC,CASSSFDGYTF
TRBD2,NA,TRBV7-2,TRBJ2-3,TGTGCCAGCAGCCCCCTGGGACTAGGCACAGATACGCAGTATTTT,CASSPLGLGTDTQYF
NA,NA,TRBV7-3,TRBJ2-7,TGTGCCAGCAGCTTAGTGGCAGGGCACGAGCAGTACTTC,CASSLVAGHEQYF
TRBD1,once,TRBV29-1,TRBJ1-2,TGCAGCGTTCCCCGACGATTGACAGGGGACGGGGGCTACACCTTC,CSVPRRLTGDGGYTF
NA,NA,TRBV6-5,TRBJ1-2,TGTGCCAGCAGCAGGGGTTTTAGCTATGGCTACACCTTC,CASSRGFSYGYTF
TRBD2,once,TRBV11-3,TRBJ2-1,TGTGCCAGCAGGGGCTTTAGCGGGAGTCGCGGTGAGCAGTTCTTC,CASRGFSGSRGEQFF
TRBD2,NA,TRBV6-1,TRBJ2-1,TGTGCCAGCAGTGACGTACTAGCGGGGGCCTACAATGAGCAGTTCTTC,CASSDVLAGAYNEQFF
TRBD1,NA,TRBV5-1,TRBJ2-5,TGCGCCAGCAGCCCCGGACAGGCGGAGACCCAGTACTTC,CASSPGQAETQYF
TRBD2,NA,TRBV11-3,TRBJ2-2,TGTGCCAGCAGCCCCCGGGCTAGCGGGAGTTGGGGCACCGGGGAGCTGTTTTTT,CASSPRASGSWGTGELFF
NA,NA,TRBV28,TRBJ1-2,TGTGCCAGCAGTTTTTCAGGGTACAACTATGGCTACACCTTC,CASSFSGYNYGYTF
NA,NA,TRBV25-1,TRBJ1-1,TGTGCCAGCCGACGGAGCAACACTGAAGCTTTCTTT,CASRRSNTEAFF
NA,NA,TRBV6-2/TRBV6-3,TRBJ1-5,TGTGCCAGCAGTCGCCTAGATCAGCCCCAGCATTTT,CASSRLDQPQHF
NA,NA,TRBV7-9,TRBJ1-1,TGTGCCAGCAGCCCACAGAACCGGAACACTGAAGCTTTCTTT,CASSPQNRNTEAFF
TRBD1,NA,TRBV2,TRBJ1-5,TGTGCCAGCAGTCCCGGGACAGGGACTAATCAGCCCCAGCATTTT,CASSPGTGTNQPQHF